The sequence of this T cell receptor beta chain was determined in a study of tumor and adjacent non-tumor tissue in lung cancer (dated by TCRdb to the late 2010s). Study-wide context: The cohort included about eleven adenocarcinoma, 2 squamous cell carcinoma and 1 small cell lung cancer patients. The 15 enrolled patients, of whom some 10 were men and 5 were women, were aged roughly 30 to 85 years and were diagnosed with TNM stage I to III disease. In total, sequencing yielded over 95 million productive TCRbeta reads, which works out to an average of around 4.2 million reads per sample. The study compared bulk TCRbeta repertoires between lung tumor tissue and matched distant non-tumor lung tissue from some 14 lung cancer patients. For each patient, one tumor sample and one normal lung sample were taken, giving under 35 paired specimens that underwent TCRbeta CDR3 sequencing.

RNA was isolated from bulk, unsorted tissue, and RNA quality was assessed with a NanoDrop ND-1000 and an Agilent 2100. The normal lung samples consisted of distant non-tumor tissue collected more than 3 cm from the tumor edge. Donors were newly diagnosed lung cancer patients admitted for thoracic surgery in China between August and November 2014, without prior chemotherapy. Anyone who had undergone radiotherapy or chemotherapy before, or who had another cancer at the same time, was left out of the study. Pieces of surgical tissue measuring 1-2 cm3 were kept in RNAlater solution and held at -80 degrees C until needed. What the study reported, not specific to this receptor: Only approximately 14 patients were included in the cohort, and the need for larger samples and more detailed clinical data was noted by the authors. The methods do not name the sequencing platform or mention unique molecular identifiers. Significantly higher TCR diversity was found in younger patients, and higher tumor TCR diversity was associated with shorter overall and disease-free survival. The top 100 clones made up a significantly larger cumulative share of the repertoire in normal lung than in tumor tissue. Peripheral blood was not sequenced, so blood TCRbeta repertoires in these lung cancer patients were not examined. Tumor tissue showed significantly higher TCR diversity (inverse Simpson) than normal lung tissue, at 431.37 vs 166.20 (P = 0.0075, Mann-Whitney U test).

Library generation was performed with multiplex PCR. The sequencer was an Illumina HiSeq 2500. Following protocols modified from ARM-PCR, the researchers constructed TCRbeta libraries through three rounds of nested PCR with primers (Table S4). Before sequencing, PCR products in the 200-500 bp range were cut out of the gel and cleaned up using the QIAquick gel extraction kit. The source study handled its data this way. Reads were cleaned using Trimmomatic, were merged into complete CDR3 sequences using FLASH, and were assigned to V(D)J germline segments using MiTCR. Clonal diversity was calculated as the inverse Simpson's index using VDJtools. Productive reads were defined as in-frame sequences without a premature stop codon. In-frame beta chains were kept once TCRdb had trimmed the public reads at Q25 with fastp and called clones with MiXCR. Rows with one shared CDR3 protein collapse into an entry with the most common genes and DNA. The V and J calls follow TCRdb's processing rather than the paper's. The table for this sample lists some 100,000 distinct CDR3 sequences; about 60% of them were counted only once. The biggest ten clones account for approximately 18% of the sample.

This clonotype appeared many times. Its specific antigen is unknown. No base quality values were provided; no much bigger clone lies one nucleotide off. This sequence was found in a man aged 25-45 years with non-small cell lung cancer. The source material was distant non-tumor lung tissue.

The DNA sequence is TGTGCCATCAGTGAAAGGTCCTACTACGAGCAGTACTTC. This gives the protein CAISERSYYEQYF. The V and J genes are TRBV10-3 and TRBJ2-7; confidence is insufficient to name the D gene. Relative to germline, V is 3 bases shorter and J is 3 bases shorter, with 9 bases between their ends. Taken from cysteine to phenylalanine, the CDR3 has 13 residues. CDR3 DNA only is kept here, 39 bases in frame from base 1. The germline V gene yields ENHRY for CDR1 and SYGVKD for CDR2.